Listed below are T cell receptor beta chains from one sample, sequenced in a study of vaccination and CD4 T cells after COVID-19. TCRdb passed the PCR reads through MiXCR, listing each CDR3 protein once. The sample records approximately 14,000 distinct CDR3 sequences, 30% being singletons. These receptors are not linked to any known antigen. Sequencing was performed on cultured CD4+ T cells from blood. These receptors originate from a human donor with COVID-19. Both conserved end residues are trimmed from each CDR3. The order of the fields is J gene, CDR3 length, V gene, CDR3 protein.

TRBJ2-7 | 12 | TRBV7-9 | ASSLSQVSYEQY
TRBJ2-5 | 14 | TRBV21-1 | ASFNPQSAGFETQY
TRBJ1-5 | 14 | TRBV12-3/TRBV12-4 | ASCRRGGDSNQPQH
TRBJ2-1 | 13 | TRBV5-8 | ASSSGQGARDEQF
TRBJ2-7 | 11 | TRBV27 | ASSPNSRYEQY
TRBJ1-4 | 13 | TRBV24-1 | ATSDSGTGNEKLF
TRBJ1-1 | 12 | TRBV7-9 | ASSLEGFNTEAF
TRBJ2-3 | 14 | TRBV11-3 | ASSPRREGATDTQY
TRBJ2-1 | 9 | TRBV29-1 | SVAQNNEQF
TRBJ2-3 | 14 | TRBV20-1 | SANDRQGSLLDTQY
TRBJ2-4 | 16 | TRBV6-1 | ASSETSGGFATKNIQY
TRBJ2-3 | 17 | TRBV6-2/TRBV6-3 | ASSYSTGRGGAVADTQY
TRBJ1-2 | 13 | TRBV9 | ASSVDLGSNYGYT
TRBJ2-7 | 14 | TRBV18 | ASSPATGSSSTEQY
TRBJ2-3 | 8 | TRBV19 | ASSRKTQY
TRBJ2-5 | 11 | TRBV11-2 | ASSHGTKETQY
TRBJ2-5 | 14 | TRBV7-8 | ASSLAQTGYQETQY
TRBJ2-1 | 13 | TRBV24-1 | ATGRDRGNLNEQF
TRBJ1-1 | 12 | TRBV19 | ASRKELGKTEAF
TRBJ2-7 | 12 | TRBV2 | ASTLSTGPYEQY
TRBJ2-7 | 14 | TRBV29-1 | SVRFLRGPSPYEQY
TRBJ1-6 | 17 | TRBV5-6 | ASSTYRTGSSSYNSPLH
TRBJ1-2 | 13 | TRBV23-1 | ASSQPGQGAVGYT
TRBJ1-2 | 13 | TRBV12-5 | ASGLVAGQGGGYT
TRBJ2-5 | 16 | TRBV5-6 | ASSLMKGTAGEGETQY
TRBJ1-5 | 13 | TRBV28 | ASSLPRQGTQPQH